This entry lists 22 T cell receptor beta chains sequenced from one sample in a study of shared clonotypes between healthy human individuals (dated by TCRdb to 2020 to 2022). Preparation of the library involved the immunoSEQ multiplex PCR assay. This immuneACCESS table, as held by TCRdb, lists in-frame sequences with V and J called but not all clones. Of the missing ones, under half trace to an unresolved V gene in checked studies; the others have no known cause. Here the sample has approximately 2.1 million clones; approximately 95% occur a single time. Clones ranked in the top ten supply approximately 0.4% of the sample. Sequencing was done on a sample of naive CD4+ T cells from PBMCs. Read against the paper, the sample's cell subset or site label means: CD45RA+ positively selected. The source of these receptors is a man younger than 30 in good health. Some clones in this sample may be carry-over from other donors' samples.

The gene calls are TRBV7-2 and TRBJ1-1; no reliable D call. CDR1 is SGHTA and CDR2 is FQGNSA in the germline V gene. Deletions cut 4 bases from V and 0 bases from J, with 12 bases between. The CDR3 contains 15 residues. Written as DNA, the CDR3 is TGTGCCAGCAGCTCCCAGCATAGGGTGAACACTGAAGCTTTCTTT. Translated: CASSSQHRVNTEAFF.

The chain combines TRBV29-1 with TRBJ2-1; 7 nucleotides match TRBD2. CDR3 length: 15 residues. Germline V gene data show CDR1 as SQVTM and CDR2 as ANQGSEA. J was trimmed by 5 bases and V by 4 bases; bases with no gene match: 11. The CDR3 nucleotides read TGCAGCGTTGCTTTGCGACTAGCAGACGACAATGAGCAGTTCTTC. Translating it yields CSVALRLADDNEQFF.

This rearrangement joins TRBV4-1 to TRBJ2-2, with TRBD1 matching 9 bases. In germline, CDR1 is MGHRA, CDR2 YSYEKL. The CDR3 is made up of 15 amino acids. V lost 4 bases, J lost 3 bases, and 3 bases stayed unmatched. The CDR3 loop reads CASSLRQGDTGELFF. The CDR3 DNA sequence: TGCGCCAGCAGCCTCAGACAGGGGGACACCGGGGAGCTGTTTTTT.

This sequence joins TRBV6-5 and TRBJ2-5, with D perhaps being TRBD1 or TRBD2 (6 bases each). The CDR3 covers 14 residues. V lost 2 bases, J lost 1 base, and 8 bases lay in between. Germline lookup yields CDR1 MNHEY and CDR2 SVGAGI. This chain's CDR3 is CASSYRGPQETQYF. The CDR3 nucleotides are TGTGCCAGCAGTTACCGGGGGCCCCAAGAGACCCAGTACTTC.

J is TRBJ1-2 and V is TRBV27; D unresolved. This CDR3 comprises 14 residues. The germline V gene encodes CDR1 MNHEY and CDR2 SMNVEV (reference sequence). V lost 7 bases to trimming and J lost 1 base, with 13 bases between them. The CDR3 sequence is CASTSTAVNYGYTF. In DNA, the CDR3 is TGTGCCAGCACCTCGACCGCCGTTAACTATGGCTACACCTTC.

This chain joins TRBV7-2 and TRBJ2-3; D is unresolved. There are 15 residues in the CDR3. Germline CDR1 and CDR2: SGHTA and FQGNSA. V was cut by 3 bases and J by 0 bases, with 10 bases left in between. CDR3 nucleotide sequence: TGTGCCAGCAGCTTCGCAGCTCCTAGCACAGATACGCAGTATTTT. Its protein is CASSFAAPSTDTQYF.

The rearrangement uses TRBV6-6 and TRBJ2-5; TRBD2 matches at 9 bases. The J call may be wrong; the DNA end is better matched by TRBJ2-7. The V gene's germline CDR1 is MNHNY and CDR2 SVGAGI (reference sequence). The CDR3 sequence is 15 residues long. CDR3 sequence: CASRFTSGLSYEQYF. Written as DNA, the CDR3 is TGTGCCAGCAGATTTACTAGCGGGTTATCCTACGAGCAGTACTTC.

This clone was picked up one time. V gene TRBV7-3 combines with J gene TRBJ2-1; 11 bases are a match to TRBD1. The CDR3 has 15 residues. V dropped 5 bases and J dropped 10; count of bases not matched to a gene: 10. Germline V CDR1 and CDR2: SGHTA, FQGTGA. The CDR3 loop reads CASSPGGTGGGEQFF. DNA for the CDR3: TGTGCCAGCAGCCCCGGTGGGACAGGGGGAGGAGAGCAGTTCTTC.

The chain combines TRBV27 with TRBJ1-6; TRBD1 matches 7 bases. V was clipped by 3 bases and J by 1 base; unmatched bases: 12. CDR1 is MNHEY and CDR2 is SMNVEV in the germline V gene (reference sequence). CDR3 size: 19 residues. This CDR3 reads CASSFGVGGGSSYNSPLHF. The CDR3 DNA sequence: TGTGCCAGCAGTTTCGGAGTAGGAGGGGGCTCGTCCTATAATTCACCCCTCCACTTT.

V gene TRBV2 combines with J gene TRBJ1-2, with TRBD1 identical over 9 bases. The CDR3 loop spans 13 amino acids. Per germline, CDR1 SNHLY and CDR2 FYNNEI. J was trimmed by 8 bases and V by 6 bases; bases with no gene match: 7. The CDR3 loop is CASRGQGPSGYTF. CDR3 nucleotides: TGTGCCAGCAGAGGACAGGGGCCCAGCGGCTACACCTTC.

The chain has TRBV7-8 and TRBJ1-5; no clear D. Germline-derived CDR1 and CDR2 are SGHVS and FQNEAQ. CDR3 length: 14 amino acids. V lost 1 base to trimming and J lost 0 bases, with 4 bases between them. The CDR3 sequence: CASSLVFSNQPQHF. CDR3 DNA: TGTGCCAGCAGCTTAGTGTTTAGCAATCAGCCCCAGCATTTT. Using reference TRBV7-8 and TRBJ1-5 for the parts outside the CDR3, the full variable domain is GAGVSQSPRYKVAKRGQDVALRCDPISGHVSLFWYQQALGQGPEFLTYFQNEAQLDKSGLPSDRFFAERPEGSVSTLKIQRTQQEDSAVYLCASSLVFSNQPQHFGDGTRLSIL.

This clone has just one count. This sequence joins TRBV5-6 and TRBJ2-7; a possible D gene is TRBD1 (8 bases). There are 16 residues in the CDR3. Trimming removed 3 bases from V and 2 bases from J, with 18 bases in between. Germline loops: CDR1 SGHDT, CDR2 YYEEEE. CDR3 protein: CASSSPYRGGPYEQYF. The CDR3 nucleotides are TGTGCCAGCAGCTCCCCCTACAGGGGGGGGCCCTACGAGCAGTACTTC.

This clone has only one observation. The chain links TRBV14 to TRBJ2-7; 7 bases are a match to TRBD2. V lost 5 bases, J lost 2 bases, and 9 bases stayed unmatched. The CDR3 is made up of 15 amino acids. Germline V gene lookup returns CDR1 SGHDN and CDR2 FVKESK. CDR3 in DNA: TGTGCCAGCAGCTACCTTGCTAGCGGCCCCTACGAGCAGTACTTC. Residues: CASSYLASGPYEQYF.

The V and J genes are TRBV6-5 and TRBJ2-3; D possibly corresponds to TRBD1 (5 bases). Germline lookup yields CDR1 MNHEY and CDR2 SVGAGI. V was pared by 6 bases and J by 0 bases, with 13 bases between. This CDR3 has 15 amino acids. This CDR3 reads CASRPQGASTDTQYF. The CDR3 bases are TGTGCCAGCAGACCTCAGGGCGCTAGCACAGATACGCAGTATTTT.

In regard to this clone: Additional DNA sequences in this sample encode the identical CDR3. The chain joins TRBV29-1 to TRBJ2-3; perhaps TRBD1 as D (5 bases). This CDR3 has 13 residues. Germline V CDR1 and CDR2: SQVTM, ANQGSEA. V gave up 7 bases and J gave up 0 bases, with 11 bases separating them. CDR3 DNA: TGCAGCGGGAAGACAGCTAGCACAGATACGCAGTATTTT. The encoded protein is CSGKTASTDTQYF.

This sequence joins TRBV7-9 and TRBJ1-1; no clear D gene. CDR1 and CDR2 from the germline V gene are SEHNR and FQNEAQ (reference sequence). Deletions cut 6 bases from V and 1 base from J, with 9 bases between. The CDR3 is made up of 13 amino acids. Here the CDR3 DNA reads TGTGCCAGCAGACTAGACGGGAACACTGAAGCTTTCTTT. It yields the protein CASRLDGNTEAFF. Variable domain in full (rest from reference TRBV7-9 and TRBJ1-1): DTGVSQNPRHKITKRGQNVTFRCDPISEHNRLYWYRQTLGQGPEFLTYFQNEAQLEKSRLLSDRFSAERPKGSFSTLEIQRTEQGDSAMYLCASRLDGNTEAFFGQGTRLTVV.

The chain joins TRBV9 to TRBJ1-4; 9 bases map to TRBD1. J gave up 8 bases and V 4 bases, and 9 bases lay outside the gene matches. The length of the CDR3 is 15 residues. Per germline, CDR1 SGDLS and CDR2 YYNGEE. The CDR3 region is CASSSLGTGQEKLFF. DNA of the CDR3: TGTGCCAGCAGCTCCCTCGGGACAGGGCAAGAAAAACTGTTTTTT.

The chain joins TRBV18 to TRBJ2-1; D not resolved. The CDR3 spans 12 residues. V was trimmed by 3 bases and J by 6 bases, leaving 6 bases between them. From germline, CDR1 is KGHSH and CDR2 LQKENI. The CDR3 spells CASSPPGNEQFF. CDR3 nucleotide sequence: TGTGCCAGCTCACCCCCCGGCAATGAGCAGTTCTTC.

The rearrangement links TRBV2 to TRBJ1-2; D gene uncertain. Trimming shortened V by 3 bases and J by 4 bases, and 15 bases separated the two germline ends. This CDR3 region has 15 residues. The germline CDR1 and CDR2 sequences are SNHLY and FYNNEI. CDR3 bases: TGTGCCAGCAGTGATGGTTTTTATCGACCCTATGGCTACACCTTC. Translating gives CASSDGFYRPYGYTF.

The V call is TRBV28, the J call TRBJ2-1; a weak D match, TRBD1 (5 bases). The CDR3 covers 15 residues. Germline V gene lookup returns CDR1 MDHEN and CDR2 SYDVKM. Trimming removed 3 bases at V and 11 bases at J, with 20 bases between. CDR3 in DNA: TGTGCCAGCAGTTTTCCGCCAGGGAAGACGCCTCAGCAGTTCTTC. Protein sequence: CASSFPPGKTPQQFF.

This sequence joins TRBV7-3 and TRBJ2-1; the match to TRBD2 covers 9 bases. V trimming: 5 bases; J trimming: 10 bases; junction bases outside the gene matches: 9. The CDR3 has 14 amino acids. Germline CDR1 SGHTA, CDR2 FQGTGA. CDR3 sequence reads: CASSTGTSFREQFF. The CDR3, as DNA: TGTGCCAGCAGCACCGGGACTAGCTTTAGGGAGCAGTTCTTC.

The chain joins TRBV6-5 to TRBJ2-7, with no clear D. The length of the CDR3 is 13 residues. V dropped 2 bases and J dropped 9 bases, with 14 bases sitting between them. Germline values: CDR1 MNHEY, CDR2 SVGAGI. In nucleotides, the CDR3 is TGTGCCAGCAGTTACCCAGAGGAAAGAGGGCAGTACTTC. This gives the protein CASSYPEERGQYF.